The next 5 T cell receptor beta chains were all read from a single sample in a study of tumor-infiltrating lymphocytes in primary liver carcinoma. TCR beta cDNA was made from 500 ng total RNA with a constant-region primer. It was through three nested multiplex PCR rounds of slightly modified ARM-PCR that TCR beta libraries arose. Both of the initial two PCR rounds ran for approximately 11 cycles and employed TRBV1-TRBV30 forward primers alongside a C-beta reverse primer. In TCRdb, the multiplex PCR reads were re-called with MiXCR into one record per CDR3 protein. The table lists a few hundred thousand distinct CDR3 sequences, more than 55% of them singletons, with around 15% in the top ten. The authors took blood RNA from unsorted whole blood and also extracted germline DNA. Sequencing input: peripheral blood. The receptor source for this set is a woman in her 30s with primary liver carcinoma and hepatitis B virus infection.

In this sample, this clonotype turned up once. The V and J genes are TRBV28 and TRBJ1-1; no firm D call. This CDR3 region has 12 residues. Germline CDR1 MDHEN, CDR2 SYDVKM. Trimming stripped 6 bases from V and 6 bases from J, with 11 bases between. CDR3 residues: CASSQLGSEAFF. For the CDR3, the DNA is TGTGCCAGCAGCCAACTGGGCTCTGAAGCTTTCTTT.

This clonotype appeared many times. This chain joins TRBV5-6 and TRBJ2-1; 11 bases map to TRBD2. The CDR3 spans 15 residues. V lost 7 bases, J lost 2 bases, and 5 bases stayed unmatched. CDR1 SGHDT and CDR2 YYEEEE come from the germline V gene. In nucleotides, the CDR3 is TGTGCCAGCTATTCGGGACTAGCGGCCTACAATGAGCAGTTCTTC. Protein: CASYSGLAAYNEQFF.

The J gene is TRBJ1-1, the V gene TRBV13, with D unresolved. Trimming pared 8 bases from V and 5 bases from J, leaving 15 bases between. CDR3 length: 13 amino acids. Germline CDR1 reads PRHDT; CDR2 reads FYEKMQ (reference sequence). This CDR3 reads CASRVGERTEAFF. The CDR3 DNA reads as TGTGCCAGCCGGGTTGGGGAGAGGACTGAAGCTTTCTTT. Combining the CDR3 with reference TRBV13 and TRBJ1-1 gives the whole variable domain AAGVIQSPRHLIKEKRETATLKCYPIPRHDTVYWYQQGPGQDPQFLISFYEKMQSDKGSIPDRFSAQQFSDYHSELNMSSLELGDSALYFCASRVGERTEAFFGQGTRLTVV.

In its sample, this clonotype was seen a few times. This chain uses TRBV30 with TRBJ1-1; no definite D call. Trimming took 0 bases from V and 1 from J, leaving 6 bases between them. This CDR3 comprises 13 residues. Germline V gives CDR1 GTSNPN, CDR2 SVGIG (reference sequence). CDR3 region: CAWSVRANTEAFF. CDR3 DNA sequence: TGTGCCTGGAGTGTAAGGGCGAACACTGAAGCTTTCTTT.

A remark on this clonotype: Given a much more abundant clone one base away, this may be a read error. The chain employs TRBV12-3 or TRBV12-4 and TRBJ2-7, with unresolved D. The CDR3 runs to 13 residues. CDR3 sequence (DNA): TGTGCCAGGAGTTTAAGGTCTACGGGTGAGCAGTACTTC. Its translation: CARSLRSTGEQYF.